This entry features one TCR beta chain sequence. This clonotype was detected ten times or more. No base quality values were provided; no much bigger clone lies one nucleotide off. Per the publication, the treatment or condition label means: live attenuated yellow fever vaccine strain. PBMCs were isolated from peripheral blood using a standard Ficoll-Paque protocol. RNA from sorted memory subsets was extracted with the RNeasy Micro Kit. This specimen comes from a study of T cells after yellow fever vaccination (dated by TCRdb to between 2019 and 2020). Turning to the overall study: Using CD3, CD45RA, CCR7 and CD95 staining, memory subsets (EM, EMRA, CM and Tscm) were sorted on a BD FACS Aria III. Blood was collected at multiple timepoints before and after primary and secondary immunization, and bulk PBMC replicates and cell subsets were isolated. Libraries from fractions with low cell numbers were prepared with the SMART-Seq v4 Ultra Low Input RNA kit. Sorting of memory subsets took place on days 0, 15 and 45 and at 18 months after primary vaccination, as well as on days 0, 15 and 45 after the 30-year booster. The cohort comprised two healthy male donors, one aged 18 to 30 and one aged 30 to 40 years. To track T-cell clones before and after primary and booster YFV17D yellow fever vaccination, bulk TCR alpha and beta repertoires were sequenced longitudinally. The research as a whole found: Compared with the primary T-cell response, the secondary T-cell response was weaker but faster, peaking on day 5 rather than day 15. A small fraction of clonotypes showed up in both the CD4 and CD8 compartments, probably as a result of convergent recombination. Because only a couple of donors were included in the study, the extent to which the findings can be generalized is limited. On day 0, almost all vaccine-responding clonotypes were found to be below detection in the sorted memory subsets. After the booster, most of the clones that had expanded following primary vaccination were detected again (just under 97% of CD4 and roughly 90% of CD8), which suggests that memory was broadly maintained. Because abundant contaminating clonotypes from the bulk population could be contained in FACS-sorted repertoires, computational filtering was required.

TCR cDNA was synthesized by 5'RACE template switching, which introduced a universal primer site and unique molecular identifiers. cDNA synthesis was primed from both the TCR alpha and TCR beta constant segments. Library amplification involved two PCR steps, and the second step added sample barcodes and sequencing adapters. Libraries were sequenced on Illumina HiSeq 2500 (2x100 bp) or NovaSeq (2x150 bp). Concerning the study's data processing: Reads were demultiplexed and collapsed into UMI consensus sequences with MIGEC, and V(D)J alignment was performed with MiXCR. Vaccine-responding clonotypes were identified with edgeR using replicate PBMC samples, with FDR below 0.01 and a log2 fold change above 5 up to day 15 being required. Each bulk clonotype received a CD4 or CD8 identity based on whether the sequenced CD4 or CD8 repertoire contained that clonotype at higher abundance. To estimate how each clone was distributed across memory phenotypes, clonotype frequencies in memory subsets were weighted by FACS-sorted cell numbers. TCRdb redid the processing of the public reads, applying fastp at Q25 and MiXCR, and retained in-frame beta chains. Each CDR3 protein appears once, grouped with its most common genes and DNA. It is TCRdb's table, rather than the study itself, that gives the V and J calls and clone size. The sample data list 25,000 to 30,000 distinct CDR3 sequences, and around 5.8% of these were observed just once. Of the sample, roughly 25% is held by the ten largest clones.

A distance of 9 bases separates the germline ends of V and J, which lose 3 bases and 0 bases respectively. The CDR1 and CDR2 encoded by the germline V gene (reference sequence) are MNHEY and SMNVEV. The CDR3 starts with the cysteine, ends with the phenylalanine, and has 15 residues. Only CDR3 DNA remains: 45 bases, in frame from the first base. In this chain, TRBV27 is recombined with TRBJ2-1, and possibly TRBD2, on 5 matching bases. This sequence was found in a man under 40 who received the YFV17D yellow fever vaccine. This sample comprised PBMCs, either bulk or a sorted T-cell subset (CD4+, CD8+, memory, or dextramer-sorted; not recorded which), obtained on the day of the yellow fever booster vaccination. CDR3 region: CASSFRGSSYNEQFF. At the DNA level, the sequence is TGTGCCAGCAGTTTTCGAGGGAGCTCCTACAATGAGCAGTTCTTC.